This T cell receptor (beta chain) was sequenced during a study of T cells in Graves' hyperthyroidism and ophthalmopathy. The CDR3 regions of TCR beta were amplified from RNA transcripts. An initial round of RT-PCR targeting the TCR CDR3 relied on the HTBI primer set. TCRdb redid the calling of the multiplex PCR reads with MiXCR, one entry per CDR3 protein. This sample has about half a million distinct CDR3 sequences, with around 22% found just once. The V and J ends lost 0 bases and 8 bases respectively, with 10 bases between them. Germline assignment: CDR1 KGHSH and CDR2 LQKENI. This CDR3 region has 13 residues.

This TCR was sampled from a woman younger than 45 with Graves' ophthalmopathy. The chain carries TRBV18 and TRBJ1-2; D gene ambiguous. Sample: blood. The CDR3 here is CASSPPTAFGYTF. CDR3 bases: TGTGCCAGCTCACCACCGACGGCGTTCGGCTACACCTTC.